This T cell receptor (beta chain) was obtained from a study of cytomegalovirus exposure and HLA in healthy donors. A single count supports this clone. Its antigen is unidentified. Losses at the gene ends were 6 bases for V and 2 bases for J; bases not matched to a gene: 5. The CDR3 has 14 amino acids. Germline V gene lookup returns CDR1 SNHLY and CDR2 FYNNEI. PCR involved 60 Vbeta and 13 Jbeta primers. Profiled with immunoSEQ multiplex PCR; TCRdb holds only in-frame clones, not every one. Of approximately 180,000 clones in the sample, roughly 74% were seen once. Study-wide results and caveats: By HLA locus, TCR association rates varied in a later analysis, with DRB1 showing the most and HLA-C the fewest. Later analysis suggested links between common viral pathogens and several top significant clusters. It was only CMV serostatus that was available as immune exposure information.

Specimen: PBMCs. The chain combines TRBV2 with TRBJ1-1; TRBD1 agrees at 8 bases. This TCR came from a woman between 25 and 40 years old in good health and CMV-seronegative. The CDR3 DNA reads TGTGCCAGCAGCCTTGGACAGGGTAACACTGAAGCTTTCTTT. Amino acid sequence: CASSLGQGNTEAFF.